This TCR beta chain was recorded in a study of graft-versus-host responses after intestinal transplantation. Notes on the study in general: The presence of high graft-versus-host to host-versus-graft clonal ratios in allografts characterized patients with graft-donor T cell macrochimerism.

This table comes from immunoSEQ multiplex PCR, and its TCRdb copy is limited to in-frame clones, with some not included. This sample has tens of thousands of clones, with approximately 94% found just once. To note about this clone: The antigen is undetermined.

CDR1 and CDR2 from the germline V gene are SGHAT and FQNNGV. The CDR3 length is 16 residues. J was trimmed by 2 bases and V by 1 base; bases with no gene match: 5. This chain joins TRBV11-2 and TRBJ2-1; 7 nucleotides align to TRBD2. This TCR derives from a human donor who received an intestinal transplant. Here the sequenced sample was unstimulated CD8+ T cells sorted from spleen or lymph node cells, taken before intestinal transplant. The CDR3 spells CASSLVRGVTYNEQFF. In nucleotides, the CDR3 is TGTGCCAGCAGCTTAGTTCGGGGGGTCACCTACAATGAGCAGTTCTTC.